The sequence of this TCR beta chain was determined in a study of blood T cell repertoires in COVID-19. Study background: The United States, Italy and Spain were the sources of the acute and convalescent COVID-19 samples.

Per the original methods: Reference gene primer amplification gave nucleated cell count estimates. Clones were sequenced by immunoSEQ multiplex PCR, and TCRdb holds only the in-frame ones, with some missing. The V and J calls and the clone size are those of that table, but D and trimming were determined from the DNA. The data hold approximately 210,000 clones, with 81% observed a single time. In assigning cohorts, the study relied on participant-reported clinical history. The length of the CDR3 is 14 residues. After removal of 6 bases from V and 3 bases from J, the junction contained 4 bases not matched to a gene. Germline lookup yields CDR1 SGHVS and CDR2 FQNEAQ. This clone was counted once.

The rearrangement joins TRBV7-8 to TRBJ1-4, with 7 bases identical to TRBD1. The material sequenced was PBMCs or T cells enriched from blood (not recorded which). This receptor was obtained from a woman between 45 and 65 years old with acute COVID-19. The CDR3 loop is CASREGAANEKLFF. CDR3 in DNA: TGTGCCAGCAGAGAGGGGGCAGCTAATGAAAAACTGTTTTTT.